One T cell receptor beta chain is described in this entry. What it recognizes is unknown. Sequencing was performed with immunoSEQ multiplex PCR; in TCRdb, only in-frame clones are kept and a portion is missing. The sample carries some 180,000 clones, approximately 94% recorded once. The germline V and J ends were trimmed by 7 bases and 1 base, with 14 bases remaining between them. CDR3 size: 14 residues. The data were taken from a study of T cell responses to AZD1222 COVID-19 vaccine. Broader study findings: The sample set comprised mostly white British donors with more females, and clonal diversity was possibly underestimated. Nearly half of unique spike-specific TCRs reportedly avoided B.1.351 and B.1.1.7 mutated regions.

The source is an adult who received the AZD1222 COVID-19 vaccine. This chain connects TRBV5-3 to TRBJ2-5, with a possible D match to TRBD2 (6 bases). TRBV5-3 qualifies as an ORF whose function is uncertain. The sample here was peripheral blood, taken 28 days after the second AZD1222 dose. The CDR3 DNA reads as TGTGCCAGACGGGAGTTCTGGGGCCAAGAGACCCAGTACTTC. Amino acids: CARREFWGQETQYF.